This T cell receptor beta chain is from a study of CD8 T cells in ankylosing spondylitis. Quantitative barcoded 5'-RACE was used to prepare TCR beta libraries. MiXCR, run by TCRdb on the 5' RACE reads, gives a single entry per CDR3 protein. The sample has under 450,000 distinct CDR3 sequences, 20% to 25% seen once. V gave up 10 bases and J gave up 6 bases; unmatched junction bases: 7. Germline CDR1 ENHRY, CDR2 SYGVKD. The CDR3 runs to 12 residues. This clonotype was seen a few times. The sample taken for sequencing was blood, either unsorted or a sorted T cell fraction (not recorded which). The clonotype comes from a male donor with ankylosing spondylitis or in good health (not recorded which). The V and J genes are TRBV10-3 and TRBJ2-7; 9 positions match TRBD1. CDR3 amino acids: CATRTGVGEQYF. Here the CDR3 DNA reads TGTGCCACCCGGACAGGGGTGGGCGAGCAGTACTTC.